A selection of T cell receptor beta chains follows, all from one sample in a study of Ad26.COV2.S vaccination and SARS-CoV-2 variants. The table came from immunoSEQ multiplex PCR; TCRdb's copy has only in-frame clones and leaves some out. The table records roughly 350,000 clones, less than 90% of them present only once. The sample in question was peripheral blood, obtained in a trial of Ad26.COV2.S vaccine versus placebo. These receptors originate from a person aged 18-60 years who received the Ad26.COV2.S COVID-19 vaccine or a placebo. The CDR3 runs from the conserved cysteine through the conserved F or W. The order of the fields is V gene, J gene, clone size, D gene, CDR3 DNA, CDR3 protein. D genes are given only for firm matches. Clone size is not always given. Where it is, it says once, few, many or a class for expanded clones.

v_call: TRBV13
j_call: TRBJ2-1
clone_size: .
d_call: .
cdr3_nt: TGTGCCAGCAGTTCCGACGGGCGAAGTGGGAATGAGCAGTTCTTC
cdr3_aa: CASSSDGRSGNEQFF

v_call: TRBV28
j_call: TRBJ1-4
clone_size: .
d_call: .
cdr3_nt: TGTGCCAGCAGGGTAATAGCAGGGGCTCGAGAAAAACTGTTTTTT
cdr3_aa: CASRVIAGAREKLFF

v_call: TRBV12-3/TRBV12-4
j_call: TRBJ1-1
clone_size: .
d_call: .
cdr3_nt: TGTGCCAGCAGTCCGCTCAACACTGAAGCTTTCTTT
cdr3_aa: CASSPLNTEAFF

v_call: TRBV28
j_call: TRBJ2-5
clone_size: .
d_call: .
cdr3_nt: TGTGCCAGCAGTTCAGGTTACAGGGAAGAACGCGAGACCCAGTACTTC
cdr3_aa: CASSSGYREERETQYF

v_call: TRBV7-8
j_call: TRBJ1-5
clone_size: .
d_call: .
cdr3_nt: TGTGCCAGCAGCTTAGATTTTGGTTATAGCAATCAGCCCCAGCATTTT
cdr3_aa: CASSLDFGYSNQPQHF

v_call: TRBV10-3
j_call: TRBJ2-5
clone_size: .
d_call: TRBD2
cdr3_nt: TGTGCCATCTCCGGGACTAGCGGGAGAGGACCTGCGGGAGAGACCCAGTACTTC
cdr3_aa: CAISGTSGRGPAGETQYF

v_call: TRBV15
j_call: TRBJ1-5
clone_size: .
d_call: .
cdr3_nt: TGTGCCACCAGCAGAGGGGGGGAGCGGCAGCCCCAGCATTTT
cdr3_aa: CATSRGGERQPQHF

v_call: TRBV7-9
j_call: TRBJ1-5
clone_size: .
d_call: .
cdr3_nt: TGTGCCAGCAGCTTAGAGGGGTCTCAGCCCCAGCATTTT
cdr3_aa: CASSLEGSQPQHF

v_call: TRBV6-2/TRBV6-3
j_call: TRBJ2-7
clone_size: .
d_call: TRBD2
cdr3_nt: TGTGCCAGCAGTCGACTAGCGGGGGGTAACTCCTACGAGCAGTACTTC
cdr3_aa: CASSRLAGGNSYEQYF

v_call: TRBV6-6
j_call: TRBJ1-4
clone_size: once
d_call: .
cdr3_nt: TGTGCCAGCAGAGGGAGCCTAAATGAAAAACTGTTTTTT
cdr3_aa: CASRGSLNEKLFF

v_call: TRBV11-2
j_call: TRBJ2-3
clone_size: once
d_call: .
cdr3_nt: TGTGCCAGCAGCTCCCGCTGGCGGGGTAGCACAGATACGCAGTATTTT
cdr3_aa: CASSSRWRGSTDTQYF

v_call: TRBV3-1/TRBV3-2
j_call: TRBJ2-2
clone_size: .
d_call: .
cdr3_nt: TGTGCCAGCAGCCAAGATTCAGTTGCCACCGGGGAGCTGTTTTTT
cdr3_aa: CASSQDSVATGELFF

v_call: TRBV19
j_call: TRBJ2-1
clone_size: .
d_call: TRBD2
cdr3_nt: TGTGCCAGTAGTATTTGGGGGGGGAGTAGGGAGCAGTTCTTC
cdr3_aa: CASSIWGGSREQFF

v_call: TRBV24-1
j_call: TRBJ2-2
clone_size: .
d_call: TRBD1
cdr3_nt: TGTGCCACCAGTGGGGACAGGCTAACGAACACCGGGGAGCTGTTTTTT
cdr3_aa: CATSGDRLTNTGELFF

v_call: TRBV28
j_call: TRBJ2-7
clone_size: .
d_call: .
cdr3_nt: TGTGCCAGCAGTTTAGGCGTTGGACAGCGCCCCTACGAGCAGTACTTC
cdr3_aa: CASSLGVGQRPYEQYF

v_call: TRBV6-4
j_call: TRBJ1-1
clone_size: .
d_call: TRBD1
cdr3_nt: TGTGCCAGCAGTGAACAACAGGGGGCAACTGAAGCTTTCTTT
cdr3_aa: CASSEQQGATEAFF

v_call: TRBV6-2/TRBV6-3
j_call: TRBJ2-7
clone_size: .
d_call: TRBD1
cdr3_nt: TGTGCCAGCAGTTTCGACAGGGACCACGAGCAGTACTTC
cdr3_aa: CASSFDRDHEQYF

v_call: TRBV6-5
j_call: TRBJ2-1
clone_size: .
d_call: TRBD2
cdr3_nt: TGTGCCAGCAGTTATGGGCTAGCGGGTTACAATGAGCAGTTCTTC
cdr3_aa: CASSYGLAGYNEQFF

v_call: TRBV7-2
j_call: TRBJ2-1
clone_size: once
d_call: .
cdr3_nt: TGTGCCAGCAGCTTAGGGAGCGCCACCTACAATGAGCAGTTCTTC
cdr3_aa: CASSLGSATYNEQFF

v_call: TRBV3-1/TRBV3-2
j_call: TRBJ2-1
clone_size: .
d_call: .
cdr3_nt: TGTGCCAGCACTAGCAGCGGGCCCAGCTCCTACAATGAGCAGTTCTTC
cdr3_aa: CASTSSGPSSYNEQFF

v_call: TRBV7-9
j_call: TRBJ2-3
clone_size: .
d_call: .
cdr3_nt: TGTGCCAGCAGCTTAGTACGGCAACTGACCACAGATACGCAGTATTTT
cdr3_aa: CASSLVRQLTTDTQYF

v_call: TRBV9
j_call: TRBJ2-2
clone_size: once
d_call: TRBD2
cdr3_nt: TGTGCCAGCAGCGAACCTGGCCTAGCGGGCATGGCGAACACCGGGGAGCTGTTTTTT
cdr3_aa: CASSEPGLAGMANTGELFF

v_call: TRBV6-2/TRBV6-3
j_call: TRBJ1-1
clone_size: .
d_call: TRBD1
cdr3_nt: TGTGCCAGCAGCCCCGGGACAGGGAGCACTGAAGCTTTCTTT
cdr3_aa: CASSPGTGSTEAFF

v_call: TRBV5-1
j_call: TRBJ2-1
clone_size: .
d_call: .
cdr3_nt: TGCGCCAGCAGCTTGCTACCCAGCTCCTACAATGAGCAGTTCTTC
cdr3_aa: CASSLLPSSYNEQFF

v_call: TRBV28
j_call: TRBJ1-5
clone_size: .
d_call: TRBD1
cdr3_nt: TGTGCCAGCAGGATAATTCCTACCGGGACAGGTCCATATAGCAATCAGCCCCAGCATTTT
cdr3_aa: CASRIIPTGTGPYSNQPQHF

v_call: TRBV27
j_call: TRBJ2-6
clone_size: .
d_call: .
cdr3_nt: TGTGCCAGCAGTTTAAAGGGAGCTGGGGCCAACGTCCTGACTTTC
cdr3_aa: CASSLKGAGANVLTF

v_call: TRBV14
j_call: TRBJ1-3
clone_size: .
d_call: .
cdr3_nt: TGTGCCAGCAGCCGTGGCCCCTCTGGAAACACCATATATTTT
cdr3_aa: CASSRGPSGNTIYF

v_call: TRBV27
j_call: TRBJ2-1
clone_size: .
d_call: TRBD2
cdr3_nt: TGTGCCAGTCGGACGGGACTAGCGGGTGTCAATGAGCAGTTCTTC
cdr3_aa: CASRTGLAGVNEQFF

v_call: TRBV19
j_call: TRBJ1-1
clone_size: .
d_call: .
cdr3_nt: TGTGCCAGTCTGAATGGTGCCAGGGGAGGAAACACTGAAGCTTTCTTT
cdr3_aa: CASLNGARGGNTEAFF

v_call: TRBV11-2
j_call: TRBJ2-3
clone_size: .
d_call: TRBD2
cdr3_nt: TGTGCCAGCAGCACGTCAGCGGGAACAGATACGCAGTATTTT
cdr3_aa: CASSTSAGTDTQYF

v_call: TRBV28
j_call: TRBJ1-1
clone_size: many
d_call: .
cdr3_nt: TGTGCCAGCAGGGTGGTTAAGACTGAAGCTTTCTTT
cdr3_aa: CASRVVKTEAFF

v_call: TRBV7-9
j_call: TRBJ1-1
clone_size: few
d_call: .
cdr3_nt: TGTGCCAGCAGCTTTGGAAACACTGAAGCTTTCTTT
cdr3_aa: CASSFGNTEAFF

v_call: TRBV10-1
j_call: TRBJ2-2
clone_size: .
d_call: TRBD2
cdr3_nt: TGCGCCAGCAGTGAAGCGGGACTAGCGGGGGGCGCGAACACCGGGGAGCTGTTTTTT
cdr3_aa: CASSEAGLAGGANTGELFF

v_call: TRBV4-2
j_call: TRBJ1-1
clone_size: .
d_call: TRBD1
cdr3_nt: TGTGCCAGCAGCCAACAAGGGACAGTTAACACTGAAGCTTTCTTT
cdr3_aa: CASSQQGTVNTEAFF

v_call: TRBV19
j_call: TRBJ1-1
clone_size: .
d_call: .
cdr3_nt: TGTGCCAGTAGCCCGAGGGGGGGATACACTGAAGCTTTCTTT
cdr3_aa: CASSPRGGYTEAFF

v_call: TRBV5-6
j_call: TRBJ2-5
clone_size: .
d_call: .
cdr3_nt: TGTGCCAGCAGCGATGGAAAGGGGGGAGAGACCCAGTACTTC
cdr3_aa: CASSDGKGGETQYF

v_call: TRBV27
j_call: TRBJ2-7
clone_size: few
d_call: TRBD2
cdr3_nt: TGTGCCAGCAGTTTATCAAGGGGGTCCGGGACTAGCGGTATATACGAGCAGTACTTC
cdr3_aa: CASSLSRGSGTSGIYEQYF

v_call: TRBV7-9
j_call: TRBJ2-7
clone_size: .
d_call: .
cdr3_nt: TGTGCCAGCAGCTTAGCTCCCCTTCTATACGAGCAGTACTTC
cdr3_aa: CASSLAPLLYEQYF

v_call: TRBV29-1
j_call: TRBJ2-7
clone_size: .
d_call: .
cdr3_nt: TGCAGCGTGAGGATTAGTTCGGAGCAGTACTTC
cdr3_aa: CSVRISSEQYF

v_call: TRBV5-1
j_call: TRBJ2-7
clone_size: .
d_call: .
cdr3_nt: TGCGCCAGCAGCCTCTCCTCCTACGAGCAGTACTTC
cdr3_aa: CASSLSSYEQYF

v_call: TRBV6-5
j_call: TRBJ2-7
clone_size: .
d_call: .
cdr3_nt: TGTGCCTGCCGGGACACAAATTCCTACGAGCAGTACTTC
cdr3_aa: CACRDTNSYEQYF

v_call: TRBV3-1/TRBV3-2
j_call: TRBJ1-2
clone_size: .
d_call: TRBD1
cdr3_nt: TGTGCCAGCAGCCAAGCAATGGGGACAGAAAACTATGGCTACACCTTC
cdr3_aa: CASSQAMGTENYGYTF

v_call: TRBV6-5
j_call: TRBJ1-6
clone_size: .
d_call: .
cdr3_nt: TGTGCCAGCAGTTACATGTACTCCTATAATTCACCCCTCCACTTT
cdr3_aa: CASSYMYSYNSPLHF

v_call: TRBV9
j_call: TRBJ1-6
clone_size: .
d_call: .
cdr3_nt: TGTGCCAGCAGCTGGGGGACGTCCTCACCCCTCCACTTT
cdr3_aa: CASSWGTSSPLHF

v_call: TRBV9
j_call: TRBJ2-2
clone_size: .
d_call: .
cdr3_nt: TGTGCCAGCAGCGTAACATTAGCCTCGAGCACCGGGGAGCTGTTTTTT
cdr3_aa: CASSVTLASSTGELFF

v_call: TRBV20-1
j_call: TRBJ2-3
clone_size: .
d_call: .
cdr3_nt: TGCAGTGCTCACATTGCGGATACGCAGTATTTT
cdr3_aa: CSAHIADTQYF

v_call: TRBV3-1/TRBV3-2
j_call: TRBJ2-5
clone_size: .
d_call: .
cdr3_nt: TGTGCCAGCAGCCGAAGGGGGGATGAGACCCAGTACTTC
cdr3_aa: CASSRRGDETQYF

v_call: TRBV13
j_call: TRBJ2-1
clone_size: .
d_call: .
cdr3_nt: TGTGCCAGCAGTTCCGACAATGAGCAGTTCTTC
cdr3_aa: CASSSDNEQFF

v_call: TRBV29-1
j_call: TRBJ2-5
clone_size: .
d_call: TRBD1
cdr3_nt: TGCAGCGTTGATCGACAGGGCCAAGAGACCCAGTACTTC
cdr3_aa: CSVDRQGQETQYF

v_call: TRBV7-6
j_call: TRBJ2-3
clone_size: .
d_call: TRBD2
cdr3_nt: TGTGCCAGCAGCCGCCCCGGGACTAGCGGGGGGGAACATTCGGGCACAGATACGCAGTATTTT
cdr3_aa: CASSRPGTSGGEHSGTDTQYF

v_call: TRBV6-2/TRBV6-3
j_call: TRBJ2-7
clone_size: .
d_call: .
cdr3_nt: TGTGCCAGCAGTCGGTCGAGGGGAGCGACCTACGAGCAGTACTTC
cdr3_aa: CASSRSRGATYEQYF

v_call: TRBV20-1
j_call: TRBJ2-7
clone_size: few
d_call: .
cdr3_nt: TGCAGTGCTAGTCTTGGTGGGTCCCTTTCCTACGAGCAGTACTTC
cdr3_aa: CSASLGGSLSYEQYF